This TCR beta chain was captured in a study of shared clonotypes between healthy human individuals. Whole-study results and caveats: A limitation of the genetic and exposure-history diversity represented arose from few donors. Clonotypes not shared had lower generation probabilities than those common to all four donors.

Comment on this clone: Its antigen is unknown.

Replicate PCRs run on sorted subsets employed 200 to 250 ng DNA, roughly 30,000 T cell genomes. Method: immunoSEQ multiplex PCR; TCRdb's copy keeps in-frame clones and lacks some. The profile shows some 2,000,000 clones, roughly 96% of them singletons. The CDR3 has 15 amino acids. Germline V gene sequence: CDR1 SGHRS, CDR2 YFSETQ. V gave up 4 bases and J gave up 6 bases, with 16 bases separating them. The origin of this receptor is a young man in good health. The sequencing sample was made of naive CD4+ T cells sorted from blood. As for subset: CD45RA+ positively selected. This chain joins TRBV5-1 and TRBJ1-4; possible D gene TRBD1, 6 bases. CDR3 nucleotides: TGCGCCAGCAGCGACCTGGGGGGCGGGGATGAAAAACTGTTTTTT. As protein: CASSDLGGGDEKLFF. Combining the CDR3 with reference TRBV5-1 and TRBJ1-4 gives the whole variable domain KAGVTQTPRYLIKTRGQQVTLSCSPISGHRSVSWYQQTPGQGLQFLFEYFSETQRNKGNFPGRFSGRQFSNSRSEMNVSTLELGDSALYLCASSDLGGGDEKLFFGSGTQLSVL.